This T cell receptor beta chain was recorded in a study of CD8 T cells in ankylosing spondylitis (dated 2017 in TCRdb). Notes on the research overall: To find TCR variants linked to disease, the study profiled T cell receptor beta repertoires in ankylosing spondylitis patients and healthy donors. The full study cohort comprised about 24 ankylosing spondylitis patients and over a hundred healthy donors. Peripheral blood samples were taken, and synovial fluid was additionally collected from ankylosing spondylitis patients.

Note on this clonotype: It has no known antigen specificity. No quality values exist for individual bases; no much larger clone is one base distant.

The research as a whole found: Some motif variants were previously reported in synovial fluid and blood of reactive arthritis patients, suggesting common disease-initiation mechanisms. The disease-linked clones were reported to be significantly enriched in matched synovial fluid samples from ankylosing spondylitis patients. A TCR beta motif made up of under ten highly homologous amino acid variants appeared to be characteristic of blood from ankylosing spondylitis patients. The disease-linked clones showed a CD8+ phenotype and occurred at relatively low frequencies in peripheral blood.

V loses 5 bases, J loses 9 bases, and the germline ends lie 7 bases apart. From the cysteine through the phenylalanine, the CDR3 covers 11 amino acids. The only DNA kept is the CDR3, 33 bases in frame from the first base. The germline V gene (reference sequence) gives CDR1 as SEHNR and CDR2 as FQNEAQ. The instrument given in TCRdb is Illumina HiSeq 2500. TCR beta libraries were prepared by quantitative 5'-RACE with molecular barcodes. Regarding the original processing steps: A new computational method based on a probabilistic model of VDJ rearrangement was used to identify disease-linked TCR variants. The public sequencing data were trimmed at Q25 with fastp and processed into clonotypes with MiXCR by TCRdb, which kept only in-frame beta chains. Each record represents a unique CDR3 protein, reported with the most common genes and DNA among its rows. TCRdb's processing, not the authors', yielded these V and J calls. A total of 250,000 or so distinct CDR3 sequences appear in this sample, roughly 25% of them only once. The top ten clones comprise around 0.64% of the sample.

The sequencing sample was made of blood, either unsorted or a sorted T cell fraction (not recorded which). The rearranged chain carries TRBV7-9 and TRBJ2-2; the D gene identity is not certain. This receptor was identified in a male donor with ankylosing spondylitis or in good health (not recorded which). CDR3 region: CASSNGWELFF. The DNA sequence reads TGTGCCAGCAGCAACGGATGGGAGCTGTTTTTT. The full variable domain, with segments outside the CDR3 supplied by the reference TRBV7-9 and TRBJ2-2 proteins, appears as DTGVSQNPRHKITKRGQNVTFRCDPISEHNRLYWYRQTLGQGPEFLTYFQNEAQLEKSRLLSDRFSAERPKGSFSTLEIQRTEQGDSAMYLCASSNGWELFFGEGSRLTVL.